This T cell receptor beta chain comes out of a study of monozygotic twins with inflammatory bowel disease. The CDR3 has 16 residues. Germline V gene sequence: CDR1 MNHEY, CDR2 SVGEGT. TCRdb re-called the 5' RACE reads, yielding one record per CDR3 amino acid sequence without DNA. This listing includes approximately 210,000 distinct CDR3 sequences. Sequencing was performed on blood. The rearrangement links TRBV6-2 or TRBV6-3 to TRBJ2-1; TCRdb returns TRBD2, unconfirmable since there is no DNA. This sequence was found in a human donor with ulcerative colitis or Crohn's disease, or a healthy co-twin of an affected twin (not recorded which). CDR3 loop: CASSYDGGGAYNEQFF.